This T cell receptor beta chain was retrieved from a study of CD8+CD57+ T cells in acquired aplastic anemia. Study information: DNA per sorted CD4+ or CD8+ sample ranged about 0.17 to 27.4 ug, averaging 3.2 ug.

Patients picked for sequencing had shown CD8+CD57+ cell expansion detected by flow cytometry. This clonotype was counted ten times or more. TCR beta VDJ and CDR3 profiles were obtained from a genomic DNA template. TCRdb redid the calling of the reads with MiXCR, one entry per CDR3 protein. The table has around 500,000 distinct CDR3 sequences, approximately 33% seen once; the top ten hold around 0.82%. Sequences were obtained from sorted CD4+, CD8+, or CD8+CD57+ T cells (not recorded which) from PBMCs. This sequence originates from a human donor with aplastic anemia.

This CDR3 is CASKWGDTQYF. CDR3 nucleotide sequence: TGTGCCAGTAAATGGGGAGATACGCAGTATTTT. The chain joins TRBV19 to TRBJ2-3; unclear D gene. Germline CDR1 is LNHDA and CDR2 is SQIVND (reference sequence). There are 11 residues in the CDR3. V lost 7 bases, J lost 5 bases, and 7 bases lay in between.